This T cell receptor beta chain was sequenced during a study of blood T cell repertoires in COVID-19. Study at large: Nucleic acid was either cDNA or gDNA, and it came from T cells, B-cell-depleted T cells, or PBMCs.

The germline V gene has CDR1 MDHEN and CDR2 SYDVKM. V shed 6 bases and J 4 bases; nucleotides not matched to a gene: 8. This CDR3 contains 15 residues. Authors' analysis steps: Amplification of reference gene primers was used by the study to estimate nucleated cell counts. Sequencing was performed with immunoSEQ multiplex PCR; in TCRdb, only in-frame clones are kept and a portion is missing. V and J calls and clone size are copied from that table; D and trimming were computed from the DNA. Found here are 150,000 or so clones, approximately 92% of them singletons; the top ten hold roughly 5%. The TCR originated in a man aged 25 to 40 with COVID-19, enrolled during active disease. The sample comprised peripheral blood. V usage is TRBV28 and J usage is TRBJ1-5; 8 nucleotides agree with TRBD1. The CDR3 DNA reads as TGTGCCAGCAGAGAACCTACAGGGGGGAATCAGCCCCAGCATTTT. It encodes CASREPTGGNQPQHF.